This TCR beta chain was identified during a study of response to subunit inactivated influenza vaccine. Study-wide results and limits: Researchers suggested that each seasonal influenza vaccination recruits few new T cells.

One entry per CDR3 protein results from TCRdb running MiXCR on the RT-PCR reads. Found here are 530,000 or so distinct CDR3 sequences, around 25% of them singletons; the top ten hold under 2.5%. Ten or more counts support this clonotype. Its specificity is unknown. The germline V and J ends were trimmed by 5 bases and 2 bases, with 11 bases remaining between them. This CDR3 region has 14 residues. The receptor's source is a middle-aged man who received an inactivated influenza vaccine. Material: CD4+ T cells sorted from PBMCs, obtained more than 4 days after vaccination. The V call is TRBV12-3 or TRBV12-4, the J call TRBJ2-3; D possibly matches TRBD1 or TRBD2 (6 bases each). The CDR3 nucleotides read TGTGCCAGCAGTAGGGGGGTTGACACAGATACGCAGTATTTT. Translated, it gives CASSRGVDTDTQYF.